This T cell receptor (beta chain) was documented in a study of cytomegalovirus exposure and HLA in healthy donors. The V gene's germline CDR1 is MDHEN and CDR2 SYDVKM. This CDR3 spans 15 amino acids. Amplification used 60 Vbeta primers and 13 Jbeta primers. Sequencing was performed with immunoSEQ multiplex PCR; in TCRdb, only in-frame clones are kept and a portion is missing. The sample contains 100,000 to 150,000 clones, around four fifths of which appear only once. Sequences were obtained from PBMCs. This receptor was taken from a woman aged 40 to 49 in good health and CMV-seropositive. V gene TRBV28 combines with J gene TRBJ2-5; 8 bases fit TRBD2. The assigned J gene may be wrong: the sequence end matches TRBJ2-7 better. The CDR3 region is CASSLRGTSSYEQYF. CDR3 in DNA: TGTGCCAGCAGTTTACGAGGGACTAGCTCCTACGAGCAGTACTTC.